The clone carrying this TCR beta chain was seen a handful of times. Per the study methods: The assay estimated nucleated cells by amplifying reference gene primers. Clones were sequenced by immunoSEQ multiplex PCR, and TCRdb holds only the in-frame ones, with some missing. That table gives V, J and clone size, and the DNA gave D and trimming. The sample comprises under 500,000 clones, 70% to 90% of which are singletons, and over 1.5% rests with the top ten. The sample belongs to a study of blood T cell repertoires in COVID-19. Overall study: Sources were T cells, B-cell-depleted T cells, or PBMCs; the material itself was cDNA or gDNA.

The germline gives CDR1 SNHLY, CDR2 FYNNEI. This CDR3 spans 17 amino acids. Trimming stripped 5 bases from V and 0 bases from J, with 14 bases between. Participants came from about two dozen US areas, aged roughly 18 to 95 years. Membership in each cohort depended on participant-reported clinical history. The TCR originated in a woman aged 18-30 years with acute COVID-19. The sequencing sample was made of PBMCs or T cells enriched from blood (not recorded which). The genes are TRBV2 and TRBJ1-6; perhaps TRBD1 as D (6 bases). CDR3 DNA sequence: TGTGCCAGCAGTTTGGACAGAACGAGCTCCTATAATTCACCCCTCCACTTT. This translates into CASSLDRTSSYNSPLHF.